The 28 T cell receptor beta chains listed next were all sequenced from one sample in a study of Ad26.COV2.S vaccination and SARS-CoV-2 variants. Data came from immunoSEQ multiplex PCR; TCRdb stores just in-frame clones and leaves some out. Of 300,000 to 350,000 clones in the sample, roughly 80% were seen once. Treatment here: 19 received Ad26.COV2.S at low or high dose, single or two shots; about 5 received placebo; per-sample allocation not given. Sample collection was performed on day 63 after the first vaccine or placebo injection. This specimen was peripheral blood, taken in a trial of Ad26.COV2.S vaccine versus placebo. These receptors originate from a person between 18 and 65 years old who received the Ad26.COV2.S COVID-19 vaccine or a placebo.

This clone has a single count. The chain's CDR3 is CASSLNQGGTEAFF. The CDR3 DNA reads as TGTGCCAGCAGTTTAAACCAGGGGGGCACTGAAGCTTTCTTT. J is TRBJ1-1 and V is TRBV28; TRBD1 aligns across 7 bases. Germline CDR1 and CDR2: MDHEN and SYDVKM. The CDR3 consists of 14 residues. The J segment lost 4 bases and the V segment lost 2 bases, leaving 4 bases of the junction unmatched.

The V call is TRBV11-2, the J call TRBJ1-2; 7 nucleotides line up with TRBD1. Germline CDR1 reads SGHAT; CDR2 reads FQNNGV. With 4 bases clipped from V and 8 bases from J, the junction kept 4 bases outside the gene matches. The CDR3 runs to 12 residues. The CDR3 nucleotides are TGTGCCAGCAGCTCGACAGGGTTCGGCTACACCTTC. Protein sequence: CASSSTGFGYTF.

V usage is TRBV3-1 (or the pseudogene TRBV3-2) and J usage is TRBJ2-3, with 8 bases matching TRBD2. This CDR3 contains 16 residues. J lost 2 bases, V lost 4 bases, and 8 bases had no gene match. Looked up from germline, CDR1 is LGHDT and CDR2 is YNNKEL (reference sequence). CDR3 loop: CASSPHTSGVTDTQYF. CDR3 in DNA: TGTGCCAGCAGCCCCCATACTAGCGGAGTCACAGATACGCAGTATTTT.

V is TRBV5-1 and J is TRBJ2-2; tentatively, D is TRBD1 (6 bases). CDR1 is SGHRS and CDR2 is YFSETQ in the germline V gene. With 4 bases removed from V and 3 bases from J, the gap between germline ends came to 13 bases. The CDR3 runs to 15 residues. The CDR3 coding sequence is TGCGCCAGCAGCGCCTCCGGACAGTACACCGGGGAGCTGTTTTTT. Its protein is CASSASGQYTGELFF.

This chain links TRBV18 with TRBJ1-2, with TRBD1 matching 8 bases. There are 15 residues in the CDR3. The germline CDR1 and CDR2 sequences are KGHSH and LQKENI. Trimming took 5 bases from V and 3 from J; bases not matched to a gene: 8. The DNA for the CDR3 is TGTGCCAGCTCAATTTCAGGGGGCTCGGACTATGGCTACACCTTC. Amino acid sequence: CASSISGGSDYGYTF.

This clone was detected once. V gene TRBV11-3 combines with J gene TRBJ2-1; D call uncertain. With 2 bases removed from V and 6 bases from J, the gap between germline ends came to 17 bases. This CDR3 has 16 amino acids. CDR1 and CDR2 (germline): SGHNT, YENEEA. The CDR3 spells CASSLNLVGASNEQFF. DNA for the CDR3: TGTGCCAGCAGCTTAAATCTAGTAGGAGCCAGCAATGAGCAGTTCTTC.

The V call is TRBV9, the J call TRBJ1-2, with D possibly TRBD1 on 6 matching bases. The length of the CDR3 is 12 residues. Trimming took off 4 bases at V and 2 bases at J, with 6 bases between the two ends. Germline values: CDR1 SGDLS, CDR2 YYNGEE. CDR3 sequence (DNA): TGTGCCAGCAGCAGGGGGAACTATGGCTACACCTTC. Translation: CASSRGNYGYTF.

The genes are TRBV2 and TRBJ1-4; weak D call: TRBD1 (6 bases). The CDR3 sequence is 14 residues long. Germline V gene lookup returns CDR1 SNHLY and CDR2 FYNNEI. Trimming removed 6 bases at V and 2 bases at J, with 10 bases between. CDR3 sequence: CASREQGTNEKLFF. For the CDR3, the DNA is TGTGCCAGCAGAGAACAGGGCACTAATGAAAAACTGTTTTTT.

This rearrangement joins TRBV7-3 to TRBJ2-3, with 10 bases identical to TRBD1. Unmatched junction bases numbered 16, after V lost 5 bases and J lost 8 bases. The CDR3 runs 17 residues. Germline CDR1 and CDR2: SGHTA and FQGTGA. In DNA form, the CDR3 reads TGTGCCAGCAGCCCGCAGGCATTAGACAGGGGGCGGTTTACGCAGTATTTT. Protein: CASSPQALDRGRFTQYF.

The genes are TRBV2 and TRBJ2-7; TRBD1 or TRBD2 may be the D gene (5 bases each). With 9 bases removed from V and 0 bases from J, the gap between germline ends came to 12 bases. Germline loops: CDR1 SNHLY, CDR2 FYNNEI. This CDR3 comprises 13 residues. CDR3 sequence: CARRDGSSYEQYF. CDR3 in DNA: TGTGCCAGAAGGGACGGCAGCTCCTACGAGCAGTACTTC.

The chain carries TRBV5-1 and TRBJ1-2; D ambiguous. Germline CDR1 is SGHRS and CDR2 is YFSETQ. This CDR3 has 14 residues. Trimming took 1 base from V and 4 from J, leaving 11 bases between them. CDR3 loop: CASSLMYTSYGYTF. The CDR3 nucleotides read TGCGCCAGCAGCTTGATGTATACGTCCTATGGCTACACCTTC.

The chain has TRBV27 and TRBJ2-1; TRBD2 matches at 7 bases. The V segment lost 6 bases and the J segment 10 bases; nucleotides outside the gene matches: 6. CDR1 and CDR2 from the germline V gene are MNHEY and SMNVEV (reference sequence). CDR3 length equals 12 residues. The CDR3 is CASSQLGGEQFF. The DNA of the CDR3 is TGTGCCAGCAGCCAACTGGGGGGGGAGCAGTTCTTC.

The rearrangement joins TRBV5-5 to TRBJ1-2; D perhaps matches TRBD1 (5 bases). Trimming stripped 0 bases from V and 6 bases from J, with 18 bases between. The CDR3 covers 16 residues. The germline V gene has CDR1 SGHKS and CDR2 YYEKEE (reference sequence). The CDR3 DNA sequence: TGTGCCAGCAGCTTGGCCGCGAACTACCAAGGGGATGGCTACACCTTC. Amino acids: CASSLAANYQGDGYTF.

The chain uses TRBV25-1 and TRBJ2-1; 8 bases are a match to TRBD2. This CDR3 spans 15 amino acids. The V and J ends lost 4 bases and 7 bases, in that order; junction bases with no gene match: 9. From germline, CDR1 is MGHDK and CDR2 SYGVNS. CDR3 nucleotide sequence: TGTGCCAGCAGTGCCCGGGGGGGCAATAGAAATGAGCAGTTCTTC. Translating gives CASSARGGNRNEQFF.

Note on this clone: At one of its ends the junction is not consistent with the germline gene, which may arise from a read error. J is TRBJ2-7 and V is TRBV5-4; D is perhaps TRBD2 (7 bases). Germline CDR1 is SGHNT and CDR2 is YYREEE (reference sequence). There are 15 residues in the CDR3. CDR3 amino acids: CASSLGGGANYEQYF. The CDR3 nucleotides are TGTGCCAGCAGTTTGGGTGGGGGGGCGAACTACGAGCAGTACTTC.

The chain is built from TRBV20-1 and TRBJ1-5; D is uncertain. Germline-derived CDR1 and CDR2 are DFQATT and SNEGSKA (reference sequence). CDR3 length equals 14 residues. The V gene lost 3 bases and the J gene lost 5 bases, with 14 bases spanning the gap. DNA of the CDR3: TGCAGTGCTAGTTCCGGTTATCGGGATCAGCCCCAGCATTTT. This sequence encodes CSASSGYRDQPQHF.

The chain joins TRBV6-1 to TRBJ1-2; unclear D gene. V lost 1 base and J lost 13, with 16 bases in between. CDR1 is MNHNS and CDR2 is SASEGT in the germline V gene. The CDR3 totals 13 residues. The DNA of the CDR3 is TGTGCCAGCAGTGAAGAACGGGAGGACGTGTTCACCTTC. Translated, it gives CASSEEREDVFTF.

The chain employs TRBV6-1 and TRBJ1-1, with D maybe TRBD1 (5 bases). The V gene lost 3 bases and the J gene lost 1 base, with 12 bases spanning the gap. Germline assignment: CDR1 MNHNS and CDR2 SASEGT. The CDR3 runs to 15 residues. CDR3: CASSDTAGQNTEAFF. CDR3 DNA: TGTGCCAGCAGTGACACTGCAGGACAGAACACTGAAGCTTTCTTT.

This clone was seen just once. This CDR3 reads CASGGAAYNSPLHF. Written as DNA, the CDR3 is TGTGCCAGCGGGGGGGCGGCTTATAATTCACCCCTCCACTTT. This chain joins TRBV6-5 and TRBJ1-6, with a weak D call TRBD1 (6 bases). The CDR3 is 14 amino acids. Trimming removed 8 bases at V and 4 bases at J, with 12 bases between. From germline, CDR1 is MNHEY and CDR2 SVGAGI.

DNA for the CDR3: TGTGCCACCAGGGGGGACCGCGTCAATCAGCCCCAGCATTTT. This sequence encodes CATRGDRVNQPQHF. The chain uses TRBV24-1 and TRBJ1-5; D is possibly TRBD1 (5 bases). CDR1 and CDR2 (germline): KGHDR, SFDVKD. Trimming took 7 bases from V and 3 from J, leaving 12 bases between them. The CDR3 is 14 residues long.

J is TRBJ1-6 and V is TRBV2, with a weak D call TRBD1 (6 bases). This CDR3 spans 15 amino acids. Deletions cut 6 bases from V and 7 bases from J, with 16 bases between. Germline V gene data show CDR1 as SNHLY and CDR2 as FYNNEI. CDR3 sequence: CASRPGAGGNSPLHF. In DNA form, the CDR3 reads TGTGCCAGCAGACCAGGGGCGGGGGGGAATTCACCCCTCCACTTT. The variable domain in full, with the rest retrieved from reference TRBV2 and TRBJ1-6, is EPEVTQTPSHQVTQMGQEVILRCVPISNHLYFYWYRQILGQKVEFLVSFYNNEISEKSEIFDDQFSVERPDGSNFTLKIRSTKLEDSAMYFCASRPGAGGNSPLHFGNGTRLTVT.

V usage is TRBV30 and J usage is TRBJ1-1; 7 bases are shared with TRBD1. Germline CDR1 GTSNPN, CDR2 SVGIG (reference sequence). V lost 2 bases to trimming and J lost 5 bases; unmatched junction nucleotides: 2. The CDR3 extends over 12 amino acids. The CDR3 DNA reads as TGTGCCTGGAGTAAACAGGGGACTGAAGCTTTCTTT. Its translation: CAWSKQGTEAFF.

This rearrangement joins TRBV9 to TRBJ2-3; TRBD1 aligns across 7 bases. The germline gives CDR1 SGDLS, CDR2 YYNGEE. The CDR3 runs 15 residues. V lost 4 bases, J lost 5 bases, and 10 bases stayed unmatched. The CDR3 nucleotides read TGTGCCAGCAGCACCCCGGGACAGCTGGTAGATACGCAGTATTTT. Translating gives CASSTPGQLVDTQYF.

Written as DNA, the CDR3 is TGTGCCAGCAGTGTCCGTAATGAAAAACTGTTTTTT. Its protein product is CASSVRNEKLFF. The chain recombines TRBV2 with TRBJ1-4; D unclear. Germline lookup yields CDR1 SNHLY and CDR2 FYNNEI. The CDR3 extends over 12 amino acids. V was trimmed by 4 bases and J by 4 bases, leaving 4 bases between them.

This clone has just a few counts. V gene TRBV6-1 combines with J gene TRBJ2-3; 9 nucleotides line up with TRBD1. The CDR3 is 16 amino acids. The ends lost 3 bases at V and 3 bases at J; junction bases unmatched: 7. CDR1 and CDR2 (germline): MNHNS, SASEGT. DNA of the CDR3: TGTGCCAGCAGTGACAGAACCGGGACAGGGACAGATACGCAGTATTTT. This sequence encodes CASSDRTGTGTDTQYF.

This clone was picked up a small number of times. This chain uses TRBV30 with TRBJ1-2; D possibly corresponds to TRBD1 (6 bases). The CDR3 covers 14 residues. Germline V gives CDR1 GTSNPN, CDR2 SVGIG (reference sequence). Trimming cost V 3 bases and J 0 bases, with 11 bases left between them. CDR3 bases: TGTGCCTGGAGGGAACAGGGATCTAACTATGGCTACACCTTC. Its protein product is CAWREQGSNYGYTF.

The V gene is TRBV19, the J gene TRBJ2-7; D not certain. V gave up 3 bases and J gave up 2 bases, with 14 bases separating them. The CDR3 extends over 15 amino acids. CDR1 is LNHDA, CDR2 SQIVND, per germline (reference sequence). The CDR3 protein is CASSIVELGAYEQYF. The CDR3 DNA is TGTGCCAGTAGTATTGTAGAGCTTGGGGCCTACGAGCAGTACTTC.

This chain joins TRBV28 and TRBJ1-1; 7 nucleotides agree with TRBD1. Per germline, CDR1 MDHEN and CDR2 SYDVKM. This CDR3 comprises 19 residues. V trimming: 6 bases; J trimming: 1 base; junction bases outside the gene matches: 20. Written as DNA, the CDR3 is TGTGCCAGCAGCCCGAGGAAGGGGGCCTACGCTTCCTCGAACACTGAAGCTTTCTTT. Encoded protein: CASSPRKGAYASSNTEAFF.